Given below is one T cell receptor beta chain in context. The data were obtained in a study of blood T cell repertoires in COVID-19. Whole-study context: COVID-19 samples, acute and convalescent, were from the United States, Italy and Spain.

The study recruited people aged roughly 18 to 89 years across about 25 US areas. Membership in each cohort depended on participant-reported clinical history. Before being deemed recovered, Cohort 3 donors had two negative PCRs, clearance, or symptom resolution. V lost 0 bases and J 1 base, leaving 7 bases between the germline ends. This CDR3 region has 15 residues. Germline-derived CDR1 and CDR2 are SGHRS and YFSETQ. This table comes from immunoSEQ multiplex PCR, and its TCRdb copy is limited to in-frame clones, with some not included. The sample includes approximately 230,000 clones, approximately 82% of them seen just once.

This chain joins TRBV5-1 and TRBJ2-2; a weak D match, TRBD2 (5 bases). The TCR comes from a middle-aged man who had recovered from COVID-19. The sequenced sample consisted of PBMCs or T cells enriched from blood (not recorded which). CDR3 nucleotides: TGCGCCAGCAGCTTGGGGACTTTGAACACCGGGGAGCTGTTTTTT. It yields the protein CASSLGTLNTGELFF.